What follows is one T cell receptor (beta chain) and its context. Its antigen is as yet unknown. Data came from immunoSEQ multiplex PCR; TCRdb stores just in-frame clones and leaves some out. Here the sample spans around 310,000 clones, roughly nine tenths being singletons. The data are from a study of Ad26.COV2.S vaccination and SARS-CoV-2 variants. Study in general: Ad26.COV2.S shots went into the muscle once or twice, 56 days apart. The study, taken as a whole, reports: Recipients of vaccine and of placebo showed similar breadth of their non-spike TCR repertoires.

Trimming cost V 6 bases and J 8 bases, with 11 bases left between them. The CDR3 is made up of 12 amino acids. Germline assignment: CDR1 MNHEY and CDR2 SMNVEV (reference sequence). Specified treatment: roughly 20 received Ad26.COV2.S at low or high dose, single or two shots; several received placebo; per-sample allocation not given. After the first vaccine or placebo injection, samples were drawn on day 63. The chain couples TRBV27 to TRBJ2-1; D unclear. This receptor was identified in a person between 18 and 59 years old who received the Ad26.COV2.S COVID-19 vaccine or a placebo. The sample was peripheral blood, taken in a trial of Ad26.COV2.S vaccine versus placebo. CDR3 in DNA: TGTGCCAGCAGGCCCACATGGGATGAGCAGTTCTTC. It yields the protein CASRPTWDEQFF.